These 8 T cell receptor beta chains share one sample of origin, sequenced in a study of Ad26.COV2.S vaccination and SARS-CoV-2 variants. Assay: immunoSEQ multiplex PCR; the TCRdb copy retains only in-frame clones and omits some. There are almost 400,000 clones in the sample; roughly 90% occur only once, and 1.5% to 2% lies in the top ten. Described treatment: around 19 received Ad26.COV2.S at low or high dose, single or two shots; about 5 received placebo; per-sample allocation not given. Samples analyzed were those drawn on day 63 after the first vaccine or placebo injection. The sequences come from peripheral blood, collected in a trial of Ad26.COV2.S vaccine versus placebo. All receptors come from a person between 18 and 65 years old who received the Ad26.COV2.S COVID-19 vaccine or a placebo.

The chain is built from TRBV19 and TRBJ2-1; 14 positions match TRBD2. V lost 1 base to trimming and J lost 10 bases; unmatched junction nucleotides: 15. Germline V CDR1 and CDR2: LNHDA, SQIVND (reference sequence). The length of the CDR3 is 19 residues. The CDR3 sequence is CASSIGIPTSGRGFPEQFF. CDR3 sequence (DNA): TGTGCCAGTAGTATAGGGATTCCGACTAGCGGGAGGGGCTTTCCGGAGCAGTTCTTC. Together with reference TRBV19 and TRBJ2-1, the CDR3 gives the full variable domain: DGGITQSPKYLFRKEGQNVTLSCEQNLNHDAMYWYRQDPGQGLRLIYYSQIVNDFQKGDIAEGYSVSREKKESFPLTVTSAQKNPTAFYLCASSIGIPTSGRGFPEQFFGPGTRLTVL.

The chain couples TRBV10-1 to TRBJ1-5; D gene ambiguous. The CDR3 runs 14 residues. Between the trimmed V and J ends, which lost 7 bases and 2 bases, there was a span of 12 bases. Germline CDR1 WNHNN, CDR2 SYGVQD (reference sequence). CDR3 in amino acids: CASTRRVGNQPQHF. CDR3 DNA sequence: TGCGCCAGCACTCGTAGGGTGGGCAATCAGCCCCAGCATTTT.

The rearrangement joins TRBV30 to TRBJ2-1; 12 bases match TRBD1. The CDR3 sequence is 17 residues long. The germline gives CDR1 GTSNPN, CDR2 SVGIG (reference sequence). V trimming: 2 bases; J trimming: 7 bases; junction bases outside the gene matches: 12. The CDR3 DNA follows: TGTGCCTGGAGTCCTTTAGGTTTGGGACAGGGGGCGAATGAGCAGTTCTTC. Protein: CAWSPLGLGQGANEQFF.

CDR3 sequence reads: CAIRPGTVYGYTF. The CDR3 nucleotides are TGTGCCATAAGACCAGGGACCGTCTATGGCTACACCTTC. V and J are TRBV28 and TRBJ1-2, with D possibly TRBD1 on 5 matching bases. CDR3 length equals 13 residues. V was pared by 10 bases and J by 4 bases, with 16 bases between. The V gene's germline CDR1 is MDHEN and CDR2 SYDVKM.

This chain links TRBV30 with TRBJ1-2; 7 positions agree with TRBD1. Germline CDR1 GTSNPN, CDR2 SVGIG (reference sequence). Losses at the gene ends were 3 bases for V and 10 bases for J; bases not matched to a gene: 11. The CDR3 loop spans 13 amino acids. CDR3: CAWSARDSSSYTF. CDR3 coding DNA: TGTGCCTGGAGCGCCCGGGACAGCTCCTCCTACACCTTC.

The chain's CDR3 is CASSTDIPNEKLFF. DNA for the CDR3: TGTGCCAGTAGTACGGACATTCCTAATGAAAAACTGTTTTTT. The chain combines TRBV19 with TRBJ1-4; possibly TRBD1 for D (5 bases). The CDR3 consists of 14 residues. Germline lookup yields CDR1 LNHDA and CDR2 SQIVND (reference sequence). V was pared by 4 bases and J by 3 bases, with 9 bases between.

This clone was picked up one time. The rearrangement joins TRBV9 to TRBJ2-2; D is unresolved. The CDR3 totals 15 residues. Between the trimmed V and J ends, which lost 3 bases and 5 bases, there was a span of 14 bases. Germline V gene lookup returns CDR1 SGDLS and CDR2 YYNGEE. CDR3 sequence (DNA): TGTGCCAGCAGCGCCGTCGGAGTGGCTACCGGGGAGCTGTTTTTT. This gives the protein CASSAVGVATGELFF.

The genes are TRBV9 and TRBJ1-4; D possibly corresponds to TRBD1 (6 bases). The CDR3 is 15 residues long. Germline loops: CDR1 SGDLS, CDR2 YYNGEE. The germline V and J ends were trimmed by 2 bases and 2 bases, with 10 bases remaining between them. Here the CDR3 DNA reads TGTGCCAGCAGCGTTCAGACAGGTACTAATGAAAAACTGTTTTTT. As protein: CASSVQTGTNEKLFF.